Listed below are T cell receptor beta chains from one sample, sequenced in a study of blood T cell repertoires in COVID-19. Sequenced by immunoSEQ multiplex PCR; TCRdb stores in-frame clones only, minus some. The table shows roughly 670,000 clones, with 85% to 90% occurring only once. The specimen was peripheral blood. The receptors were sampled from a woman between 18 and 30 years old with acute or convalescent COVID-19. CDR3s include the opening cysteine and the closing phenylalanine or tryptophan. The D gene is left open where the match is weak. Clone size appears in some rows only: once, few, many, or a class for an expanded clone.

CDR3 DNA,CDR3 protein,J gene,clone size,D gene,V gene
TGTGCCAGCAGCCCGGCTAGCGGGGGGCCCTCCTACGAGCAGTACTTC,CASSPASGGPSYEQYF,TRBJ2-7,few,TRBD2,TRBV3-1/TRBV3-2
TGTGCCAGTAGTCCCTTGGGGGCGAGCGCCTATGAGCAGTTCTTC,CASSPLGASAYEQFF,TRBJ2-1,.,.,TRBV19
TGTGCCAGCTCACCCCTCCATCCCGGGACAGTCTCCTACGAGCAGTACTTC,CASSPLHPGTVSYEQYF,TRBJ2-7,.,TRBD1,TRBV18
TGTGCCAGCAGTGGCCCGACAGTTCCTGGAAACACCATATATTTT,CASSGPTVPGNTIYF,TRBJ1-3,.,.,TRBV25-1
TGTGCCAGCAGCTCCGCGACGGGGTTGAAGTACTTC,CASSSATGLKYF,TRBJ2-7,.,.,TRBV9
TGCAGCGTTTCAGTACGGCAGGGGGCCGCCGGGGCCAATCAGCCCCAGCATTTT,CSVSVRQGAAGANQPQHF,TRBJ1-5,.,TRBD1,TRBV29-1
TGTGCCAGCAGCACGGGACTAGGAGGAACCTACGAGCAGTACTTC,CASSTGLGGTYEQYF,TRBJ2-7,.,TRBD2,TRBV5-6
TGTGCCAGCAGCTTGGTGACAGGGTACAATGAGCAGTTCTTC,CASSLVTGYNEQFF,TRBJ2-1,.,TRBD1,TRBV5-6
TGTGCCAGCAGCTCTCACAGGACTAACTATGGCTACACCTTC,CASSSHRTNYGYTF,TRBJ1-2,.,.,TRBV11-3
TGTGCCAGCAACTTCGAGGACAGATTCTATGGCTACACCTTC,CASNFEDRFYGYTF,TRBJ1-2,.,.,TRBV28
TGTGCCAGCAGCCAAGAGATGAACAGCTTCTATGGCTACACCTTC,CASSQEMNSFYGYTF,TRBJ1-2,.,.,TRBV4-2
TGTGCCAGCAGTGGACAGGATCAGCCCCAGCATTTT,CASSGQDQPQHF,TRBJ1-5,.,.,TRBV2
TGCAGCGTGGGACAGAACACTGAAGCTTTCTTT,CSVGQNTEAFF,TRBJ1-1,.,.,TRBV29-1
TGTGCCAGCAGCTTAGTCGGGGATAGCACAGATACGCAGTATTTT,CASSLVGDSTDTQYF,TRBJ2-3,.,.,TRBV7-2
TGCGCCAGCAGCTTGGCCCTCGATGGTAGCTATGGCTACACCTTC,CASSLALDGSYGYTF,TRBJ1-2,.,.,TRBV5-1
TGTGCCAGCAGCCCCGGGGGGGGGTTCACTGAAGCTTTCTTT,CASSPGGGFTEAFF,TRBJ1-1,.,.,TRBV11-3
TGTGCCAGCAGTTATGGGCCCACCACAGATACGCAGTATTTT,CASSYGPTTDTQYF,TRBJ2-3,.,.,TRBV6-2/TRBV6-3
TGTGCCAGCAGCGCGACAGATTTCAATCAGCCCCAGCATTTT,CASSATDFNQPQHF,TRBJ1-5,.,.,TRBV9
TGTGCCAGCACCCCACCTCCGGGACAGGGGAAACAGCCCCAGCATTTT,CASTPPPGQGKQPQHF,TRBJ1-5,.,TRBD1,TRBV2
TGTGCCAGCAGCCTACGGGACAGTTATGGCTACACCTTC,CASSLRDSYGYTF,TRBJ1-2,.,TRBD1,TRBV7-2
TGTGCCAGCAGCCCGTCCGGGGGGGCCTGGGAGACCCAGTACTTC,CASSPSGGAWETQYF,TRBJ2-5,.,TRBD2,TRBV7-2
TGTGCCATTGACAGGGGACCCGAGCAGTACTTC,CAIDRGPEQYF,TRBJ2-7,.,TRBD1,TRBV2
TGTGCCACCAGTTCTGACAGAATTAGCAATCAGCCCCAGCATTTT,CATSSDRISNQPQHF,TRBJ1-5,.,.,TRBV15
TGTGCCAGCTCTACGGGACAGTTATTTGTCAGCTACACCTTC,CASSTGQLFVSYTF,TRBJ1-2,.,TRBD1,TRBV18
TGTGCCAGCAGTCCAGGGTGGGGGGGATACCAAGAGACCCAGTACTTC,CASSPGWGGYQETQYF,TRBJ2-5,.,TRBD2,TRBV9
TGTGCCACCAGTGATTTGCAGGTTAACTATGGCTACACCTTC,CATSDLQVNYGYTF,TRBJ1-2,.,.,TRBV24-1
TGTGCCAGCAGCGTAGCTTTTGACAGGAGCTATGGCTACACCTTC,CASSVAFDRSYGYTF,TRBJ1-2,.,.,TRBV9
TGTGCCAGCAGCCAAGATCCCTGGCAGGGTGGCTCACCCCTCCACTTT,CASSQDPWQGGSPLHF,TRBJ1-6,.,.,TRBV3-1/TRBV3-2
TGTGCCAGCAGTTACGTCCAGGGGCAAGAAAAACTGTTTTTT,CASSYVQGQEKLFF,TRBJ1-4,.,.,TRBV6-5
TGTGCCACCAGTGAAAAGAGAACTAGCGGGGTCACAGATACGCAGTATTTT,CATSEKRTSGVTDTQYF,TRBJ2-3,.,TRBD2,TRBV24-1
TGTGCCAGCAGTGACCGAGACCCTGGGACAGGGGGAGCCGATACGCAGTATTTT,CASSDRDPGTGGADTQYF,TRBJ2-3,.,TRBD1,TRBV25-1
TGTGCCAGCAGCCCCCACCCGGGACAGGGGGCTAACACTGAAGCTTTCTTT,CASSPHPGQGANTEAFF,TRBJ1-1,.,TRBD1,TRBV3-1/TRBV3-2
TGTGCCAGCAGGGAGGGTTCTAGGACTGAAGCTTTCTTT,CASREGSRTEAFF,TRBJ1-1,few,.,TRBV21-1
TGTGCCAGCAGCTTGGAAGGGGGCAATCAGCCCCAGCATTTT,CASSLEGGNQPQHF,TRBJ1-5,once,.,TRBV5-5
TGTGCCAGCAGTACCACAGGGCAGGCTTTCTTT,CASSTTGQAFF,TRBJ1-1,.,.,TRBV6-5
TGCGCCAGCAGCCAAGGCGGACTAGCGGCCTACGAGCAGTACTTC,CASSQGGLAAYEQYF,TRBJ2-7,.,TRBD2,TRBV4-1
TGTGCCAGCAGCTTTTCGGGAGAGACCCAGTACTTC,CASSFSGETQYF,TRBJ2-5,.,.,TRBV5-4
TGTGCCAGTAGTACTTGGACAGTCTATGGCTACACCTTC,CASSTWTVYGYTF,TRBJ1-2,once,.,TRBV19
TGTGCCAGCAGCCAGGACAGGGTGGGTCAGCCCCAGCATTTT,CASSQDRVGQPQHF,TRBJ1-5,.,TRBD1,TRBV3-1/TRBV3-2
TGTGCCAGCAGCCAAGAAGGGGGGGGAGGCGGTACCTACGAGCAGTACTTC,CASSQEGGGGGTYEQYF,TRBJ2-7,.,.,TRBV3-1/TRBV3-2
TGTGCCAGCAGTTACGACAGCTCTGGGGCCAACGTCCTGACTTTC,CASSYDSSGANVLTF,TRBJ2-6,few,.,TRBV6-2/TRBV6-3
TGTGCCAGCAGTCCCCTGGGGGCTGGGTATGGCTACACCTTC,CASSPLGAGYGYTF,TRBJ1-2,.,.,TRBV27
TGTGCCAGCAGCCCGCGTAGACTAGCGGGGATTTACAATGAGCAGTTCTTC,CASSPRRLAGIYNEQFF,TRBJ2-1,.,TRBD2,TRBV7-3
TGTGCCAGCAGCCTAATGAGGGTCGGGGGCTACACCTTC,CASSLMRVGGYTF,TRBJ1-2,.,.,TRBV7-6
TGTGCCAGCAGCCAAGAGGGGGGACCCTCCTACAATGAGCAGTTCTTC,CASSQEGGPSYNEQFF,TRBJ2-1,.,.,TRBV4-2
TGTGCCAGCACTTCCCCGGGCTCCTACAATGAGCAGTTCTTC,CASTSPGSYNEQFF,TRBJ2-1,.,.,TRBV28
TGCGCCAGCAGCCCAACCGCTAGCGGGGGGACACGAAGCAATGAGCAGTTCTTC,CASSPTASGGTRSNEQFF,TRBJ2-1,once,TRBD2,TRBV5-1
TGTGCCAGTTGGGGACGGGGGGCTGAAGCTTTCTTT,CASWGRGAEAFF,TRBJ1-1,.,.,TRBV19
TGCGCCAGCAGCCAAAGCAGGGTCGGGGAGCTGTTTTTT,CASSQSRVGELFF,TRBJ2-2,once,.,TRBV4-1
TGTGCCAGCAGCTTGCGGGGGGGCTCCTACGAGCAGTACTTC,CASSLRGGSYEQYF,TRBJ2-7,.,TRBD2,TRBV5-4
TGCGCCAGCAGCCAAGATCATAGACAGGGAGGCGGAACTAATGAAAAACTGTTTTTT,CASSQDHRQGGGTNEKLFF,TRBJ1-4,.,TRBD1,TRBV4-1
TGTGCCAGCAGTTCCGACGGACTCGAGGAGCAGTACTTC,CASSSDGLEEQYF,TRBJ2-7,.,.,TRBV7-9
TGTGCCAGTAGTATAGGCCGGCGGAATCAGCCCCAGCATTTT,CASSIGRRNQPQHF,TRBJ1-5,.,.,TRBV19
TGCGCCAGCAGCCAAAGCGGGGGGGTGGAGTTCTTC,CASSQSGGVEFF,TRBJ2-1,.,TRBD2,TRBV4-3
TGTGCCAGCAGCTTAGCCAGGGCGACCGACGAGCAGTACTTC,CASSLARATDEQYF,TRBJ2-7,.,.,TRBV7-2
TGTGCCAGCAGCTTCGATCGAGGTTCACCCCTCCACTTT,CASSFDRGSPLHF,TRBJ1-6,.,.,TRBV7-3